This T cell receptor (beta chain) was identified during a study of T cells in Graves' hyperthyroidism and ophthalmopathy. About the study: Peripheral blood collection took place at initial diagnosis, before any treatment. Study outcomes and limitations: From stable hyperthyroidism, ophthalmopathy was separated by a 13 V-J model.

This clonotype appeared many times. What it binds is unknown. The germline CDR1 and CDR2 sequences are MDHEN and SYDVKM. The V end was cut by 0 bases, the J end by 13 bases, with 9 bases between. This CDR3 region has 12 residues. Regions amplified from RNA transcripts were the TCR beta CDR3 regions. The study used the HTBI primer set for a first-round RT-PCR of the TCR CDR3. TCRdb independently ran MiXCR on the multiplex PCR reads; one entry per CDR3 protein. The sample lists around 420,000 distinct CDR3 sequences, approximately 14% occurring once. The sequencing sample was made of blood. The source of this sequence is a woman younger than 30 with Graves' hyperthyroidism. This chain joins TRBV28 and TRBJ2-2, with a possible D match to TRBD2 (5 bases). CDR3 loop: CASSLWSEGLFF. The CDR3 DNA follows: TGTGCCAGCAGTTTATGGTCCGAGGGGCTGTTTTTT. Using reference TRBV28 and TRBJ2-2 for the parts outside the CDR3, the full variable domain is DVKVTQSSRYLVKRTGEKVFLECVQDMDHENMFWYRQDPGLGLRLIYFSYDVKMKEKGDIPEGYSVSREKKERFSLILESASTNQTSMYLCASSLWSEGLFFGEGSRLTVL.